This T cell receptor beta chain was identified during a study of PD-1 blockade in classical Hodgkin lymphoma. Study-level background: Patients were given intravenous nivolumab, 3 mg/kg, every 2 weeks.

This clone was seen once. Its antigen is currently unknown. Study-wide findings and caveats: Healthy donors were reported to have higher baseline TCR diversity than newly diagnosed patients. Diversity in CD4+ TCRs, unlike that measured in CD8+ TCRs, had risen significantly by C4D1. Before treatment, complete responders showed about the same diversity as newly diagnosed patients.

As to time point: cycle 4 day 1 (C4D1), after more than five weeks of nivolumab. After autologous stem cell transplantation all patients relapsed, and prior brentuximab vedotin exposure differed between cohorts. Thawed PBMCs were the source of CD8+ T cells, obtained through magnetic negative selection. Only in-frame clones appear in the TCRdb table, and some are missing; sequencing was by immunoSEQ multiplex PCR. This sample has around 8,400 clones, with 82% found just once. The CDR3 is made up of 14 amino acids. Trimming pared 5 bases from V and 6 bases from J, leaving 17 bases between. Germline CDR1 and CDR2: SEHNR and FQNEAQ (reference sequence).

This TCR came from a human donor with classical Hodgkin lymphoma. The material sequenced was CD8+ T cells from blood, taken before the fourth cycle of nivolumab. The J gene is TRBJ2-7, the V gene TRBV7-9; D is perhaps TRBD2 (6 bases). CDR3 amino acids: CASSPAEGWGEQYF. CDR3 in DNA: TGTGCCAGCAGCCCCGCGGAGGGCTGGGGCGAGCAGTACTTC.